The 30 T cell receptor beta chains presented below share a single source sample, sequenced in a study of T cells in Graves' hyperthyroidism and ophthalmopathy. Amplified TCR beta CDR3 regions derived from RNA transcripts. First-round RT-PCR with HTBI primers amplified the TCR CDR3 region. Via MiXCR, TCRdb re-called the multiplex PCR reads, giving one row per CDR3 protein. This repertoire shows over 150,000 distinct CDR3 sequences, about a sixth found once; its top ten account for 25% to 35%. The sequenced sample consisted of blood. The source of these receptors is a woman between 50 and 59 years old with Graves' hyperthyroidism.

This clonotype was detected ten times or more. CDR3 sequence reads: CASSGGRWGLNTEAFF. DNA for the CDR3: TGTGCCAGCAGTGGTGGCAGGTGGGGCCTGAACACTGAAGCTTTCTTT. The gene calls are TRBV3-1 and TRBJ1-1; weak D call: TRBD1 (5 bases). Germline values: CDR1 LGHDT, CDR2 YNNKEL (reference sequence). The CDR3 sequence is 16 residues long. Trimming left V 6 bases short and J 0 bases short, with 17 bases between.

In regard to this clonotype: Just one base apart from a much larger clone, this may be a read error. The V call is TRBV12-3 or TRBV12-4, the J call TRBJ2-5; perhaps TRBD2 as D (5 bases). The CDR3 covers 13 residues. Here the CDR3 reads CASSLASQETLYF. CDR3 bases: TGTGCCAGCAGTTTGGCTAGCCAAGAGACCCTGTACTTC.

The sample holds many counts of this clonotype. The chain joins TRBV10-1 to TRBJ1-6; maybe TRBD1 (6 bases). Per the germline V gene, CDR1 is WNHNN and CDR2 is SYGVQD (reference sequence). Trimming cost V 6 bases and J 7 bases, with 13 bases left between them. The CDR3 loop spans 14 amino acids. CDR3 bases: TGCGCCAGCAGCCGGACAGAAATAAATTCACCCCTCCACTTT. This gives the protein CASSRTEINSPLHF.

V and J are TRBV3-1 and TRBJ1-2, with 8 bases aligning to TRBD1. Unmatched junction bases numbered 11, after V lost 1 base and J lost 4 bases. The CDR3 contains 17 residues. Looked up from germline, CDR1 is LGHDT and CDR2 is YNNKEL (reference sequence). The CDR3 protein is CASSQAGGAALGYGYTF. The CDR3 nucleotides read TGTGCCAGCAGCCAAGCAGGGGGCGCCGCCCTGGGCTATGGCTACACCTTC.

This clonotype was picked up a small number of times. The chain carries TRBV25-1 and TRBJ1-1, with D possibly TRBD1 on 6 matching bases. V lost 6 bases and J lost 7, with 12 bases in between. The length of the CDR3 is 12 residues. In germline, CDR1 is MGHDK, CDR2 SYGVNS. This chain's CDR3 is CASRRTDLEAFF. The CDR3 bases are TGTGCCAGCAGACGGACAGACCTTGAAGCTTTCTTT.

In its sample, this clonotype was seen many times. This chain joins TRBV6-1 and TRBJ1-2, with no clear D. CDR1 is MNHNS, CDR2 SASEGT, per germline. V shed 5 bases and J shed 8 bases, with 18 bases lying between them. This CDR3 is 14 amino acids long. CDR3 amino acids: CASSPFGSSKGYTF. DNA of the CDR3: TGTGCCAGCAGTCCTTTTGGGTCCTCTAAAGGCTACACCTTC.

As concerns this clonotype: Relative to the germline gene, one junction end is altered; a read error may explain this. V gene TRBV18 combines with J gene TRBJ2-3, with TRBD2 matching over 11 bases. Germline-derived CDR1 and CDR2 are KGHSH and LQKENI. The CDR3 extends over 16 amino acids. The CDR3 nucleotides are TGTGCCAACTCACCACCGGGACTAGCGGACACAGATACGCAGTATTTT. Protein: CANSPPGLADTDTQYF. Filled out from reference TRBV18 and TRBJ2-3, the complete variable domain reads NAGVMQNPRHLVRRRGQEARLRCSPMKGHSHVYWYRQLPEEGLKFMVYLQKENIIDESGMPKERFSAEFPKEGPSILRIQQVVRGDSAAYFCANSPPGLADTDTQYFGPGTRLTVL.

This clonotype has at least ten counts. The chain uses TRBV3-1 and TRBJ2-5; TRBD1 matches at 10 bases. The CDR3 covers 16 residues. V lost 2 bases, J lost 4 bases, and 7 bases stayed unmatched. Germline V gene lookup returns CDR1 LGHDT and CDR2 YNNKEL (reference sequence). The CDR3 loop is CASSQPYRTGGETQYF. CDR3 nucleotides: TGTGCCAGCAGCCAACCGTACCGGACAGGGGGAGAGACCCAGTACTTC.

This clonotype was observed many times. The DNA of the CDR3 is TGTGCCAGCAGCCCACGGTCTTCACCCCTCCACTTT. Translated, it gives CASSPRSSPLHF. The rearrangement links TRBV3-1 to TRBJ1-6; no reliable D call. The CDR3 length is 12 residues. CDR1 LGHDT and CDR2 YNNKEL come from the germline V gene (reference sequence). V was shortened by 4 bases and J by 9 bases, with 7 bases between the two germline ends.

The sample holds many counts of this clonotype. The V and J genes are TRBV28 and TRBJ2-3, with 10 bases identical to TRBD1. The V gene end was trimmed by 6 bases and the J gene end by 5 bases; junction bases not matched to a gene: 5. The germline CDR1 and CDR2 sequences are MDHEN and SYDVKM. The CDR3 contains 14 residues. In DNA form, the CDR3 reads TGTGCCAGCAGGGGGACAGGGGTCGGAGATACGCAGTATTTT. Its translation: CASRGTGVGDTQYF.

In its sample, this clonotype was seen many times. The chain has TRBV6-1 and TRBJ2-3; 13 positions match TRBD2. Trimming took 5 bases from V and 2 from J; bases not matched to a gene: 19. Germline CDR1 is MNHNS and CDR2 is SASEGT. The CDR3 consists of 21 residues. The CDR3 DNA sequence: TGTGCCAGCAGTTCACTCCCCTCACTAGCGGGGGGGCGATTAACCACAGATACGCAGTATTTT. It codes for CASSSLPSLAGGRLTTDTQYF.

This clonotype has a count of ten or more. The V and J genes are TRBV12-3 or TRBV12-4 and TRBJ2-3; TRBD2 is a possible D gene (6 bases). V dropped 5 bases and J dropped 2 bases, with 17 bases sitting between them. This CDR3 contains 16 residues. The CDR3 coding sequence is TGTGCCAGCAGTCTCGTTGGCGGGGTTAACACAGATACGCAGTATTTT. Translating it yields CASSLVGGVNTDTQYF.

Ten or more counts support this clonotype. J is TRBJ1-2 and V is TRBV10-3; possibly TRBD1 for D (6 bases). The CDR3 loop spans 17 amino acids. V shed 0 bases and J shed 3 bases, with 17 bases lying between them. CDR1 ENHRY and CDR2 SYGVKD come from the germline V gene. Here the CDR3 DNA reads TGTGCCATCAGTGAGTCGCGGACAGTCTTCCCCTACTATGGCTACACCTTC. Translation: CAISESRTVFPYYGYTF.

This clonotype has only a few counts. For the CDR3, the DNA is TGTGCCAGCAGCGCCGCCGGGACAGCCTCTGGAAACACCATATATTTT. It is translated as CASSAAGTASGNTIYF. The rearrangement links TRBV5-6 to TRBJ1-3, with 7 positions matching TRBD1. The trim removed 4 bases at V and 0 bases at J, leaving 7 bases unmatched. This CDR3 comprises 16 residues. Germline V gene lookup returns CDR1 SGHDT and CDR2 YYEEEE.

The chain carries TRBV20-1 and TRBJ1-4; no clear D gene. The V end lost 4 bases, the J end lost 8 bases, and 14 bases lay between the germline ends. CDR1 and CDR2 (germline): DFQATT, SNEGSKA (reference sequence). This CDR3 has 13 residues. CDR3 nucleotide sequence: TGCAGTGCTACCCGAGCAAGTACAGAAAAACTGTTTTTT. Translation gives CSATRASTEKLFF.

To note about this clonotype: A junction end diverges from the germline sequence, so it may reflect a read error. This chain uses TRBV29-1 with TRBJ1-1; 9 bases agree with TRBD1. The CDR3 sequence is 16 residues long. Germline V lookup: CDR1 SQVTM, CDR2 ANQGSEA. The CDR3 nucleotides are TGCAGCGTTTCACAGGGGGCGCTTACGTCTAACACTGAAGTTTTCTTT. Residues: CSVSQGALTSNTEVFF.

The sample holds many counts of this clonotype. V is TRBV5-4 and J is TRBJ1-2, with unresolved D. The CDR3 is 14 residues long. The V gene lost 6 bases and the J gene lost 7 bases, with 19 bases spanning the gap. The germline V gene encodes CDR1 SGHNT and CDR2 YYREEE (reference sequence). CDR3 loop: CASTTGQDLFGYTF. Here the CDR3 DNA reads TGTGCCAGCACCACCGGGCAGGACCTTTTTGGCTACACCTTC.

This clonotype has at least ten counts. The rearrangement links TRBV12-3 or TRBV12-4 to TRBJ2-4, with unresolved D. The V end was cut by 2 bases, the J end by 0 bases, with 5 bases between. The length of the CDR3 is 14 residues. The chain's CDR3 is CASSLSLAKNIQYF. In DNA form, the CDR3 reads TGTGCCAGCAGTTTATCATTAGCCAAAAACATTCAGTACTTC.

This clonotype was seen at least ten times. The chain links TRBV6-1 to TRBJ1-1, with a possible D match to TRBD1 (6 bases). This CDR3 comprises 13 residues. Per germline, CDR1 MNHNS and CDR2 SASEGT. V lost 7 bases and J lost 4, with 13 bases in between. DNA for the CDR3: TGTGCCAGCAAAACCGGACAGTTCACTGAAGCTTTCTTT. It translates to CASKTGQFTEAFF.

The DNA for the CDR3 is TGCGCCAGCAGCAAGAGGTTGATTTTTAATCGCGGGGGCGCAAGCGAGCAGTACTTC. Protein: CASSKRLIFNRGGASEQYF. The chain carries TRBV4-1 and TRBJ2-7, with D maybe TRBD2 (7 bases). The germline V gene has CDR1 MGHRA and CDR2 YSYEKL. The V end lost 5 bases, the J end lost 6 bases, and 32 bases lay between the germline ends. The CDR3 spans 19 residues.

This clonotype was found many times. V and J are TRBV6-2 or TRBV6-3 and TRBJ2-5, with TRBD2 as a possible D gene (6 bases). V dropped 0 bases and J dropped 5 bases, with 16 bases sitting between them. CDR1 is MNHEY, CDR2 SVGEGT, per germline. CDR3 length: 16 residues. The CDR3 sequence: CASSYSLGLPPETQYF. In nucleotides, the CDR3 is TGTGCCAGCAGTTACTCTTTGGGACTCCCTCCTGAGACCCAGTACTTC.

There are many counts of this clonotype. The chain employs TRBV7-9 and TRBJ2-5; D not certain. V shed 3 bases and J shed 4 bases, with 9 bases lying between them. The length of the CDR3 is 13 residues. Germline V gives CDR1 SEHNR, CDR2 FQNEAQ (reference sequence). The CDR3 sequence: CASSFKVGETQYF. CDR3 DNA sequence: TGTGCCAGCAGCTTTAAGGTTGGAGAGACCCAGTACTTC.

There are many counts of this clonotype. The V call is TRBV18, the J call TRBJ2-1; 9 positions match TRBD2. CDR3 length equals 17 residues. The germline V gene has CDR1 KGHSH and CDR2 LQKENI. Losses at the gene ends were 1 base for V and 10 bases for J; bases not matched to a gene: 14. The CDR3 bases are TGTGCCAGCTCACCACGTAGGACTAGCGTTTCGGTGTCCGAGCAGTTCTTC. Translating gives CASSPRRTSVSVSEQFF.

This clonotype occurred many times. This chain connects TRBV7-9 to TRBJ2-1, with TRBD1 identical over 9 bases. CDR3 length: 16 residues. Germline CDR1 and CDR2: SEHNR and FQNEAQ (reference sequence). Trimming took 2 bases from V and 4 from J; bases not matched to a gene: 6. This CDR3 reads CASSLPAGQGYNEQFF. The CDR3 DNA reads as TGTGCCAGCAGCTTACCAGCGGGACAGGGATACAATGAGCAGTTCTTC.

J is TRBJ2-3 and V is TRBV5-1; tentative D call: TRBD1 (7 bases). This CDR3 has 16 residues. The V end lost 0 bases, the J end lost 1 base, and 12 bases lay between the germline ends. Germline loops: CDR1 SGHRS, CDR2 YFSETQ. Written as DNA, the CDR3 is TGCGCCAGCAGCTTGGGCGGGACAGACCGCACAGATACGCAGTATTTT. Protein: CASSLGGTDRTDTQYF.

This clonotype was seen many times. This chain uses TRBV3-1 with TRBJ1-1, with D maybe TRBD1 (6 bases). CDR1 and CDR2 (germline): LGHDT, YNNKEL (reference sequence). The CDR3 spans 14 residues. V was trimmed by 5 bases and J by 2 bases, leaving 12 bases between them. The CDR3 DNA follows: TGTGCCAGCAGCTTTAGGGGGTTAAACACTGAAGCTTTCTTT. Its protein product is CASSFRGLNTEAFF. The full variable domain, its missing parts supplied by reference TRBV3-1 and TRBJ1-1, is DTAVSQTPKYLVTQMGNDKSIKCEQNLGHDTMYWYKQDSKKFLKIMFSYNNKELIINETVPNRFSPKSPDKAHLNLHINSLELGDSAVYFCASSFRGLNTEAFFGQGTRLTVV.

This clonotype was seen ten or more times. This chain connects TRBV12-3 or TRBV12-4 to TRBJ1-5; 8 nucleotides match TRBD1. This CDR3 is built from 15 residues. The V and J ends lost 5 bases and 4 bases, in that order; junction bases with no gene match: 7. The CDR3 is CASSPTGALNQPQHF. As DNA, the CDR3 is TGTGCCAGCAGTCCGACAGGGGCCCTGAATCAGCCCCAGCATTTT.

The sample holds many counts of this clonotype. The V call is TRBV28, the J call TRBJ2-3; the D is unclear. Looked up from germline, CDR1 is MDHEN and CDR2 is SYDVKM. Trimming removed 7 bases from V and 2 bases from J, with 13 bases in between. There are 14 residues in the CDR3. The CDR3 here is CASTLGIYTDTQYF. The CDR3 DNA reads TGTGCCAGCACCCTGGGGATCTACACAGATACGCAGTATTTT.

This clonotype has a count of ten or more. This chain links TRBV7-9 with TRBJ2-5, with TRBD1 matching over 7 bases. Germline CDR1 and CDR2: SEHNR and FQNEAQ (reference sequence). The V segment lost 3 bases and the J segment 6 bases; nucleotides outside the gene matches: 4. This CDR3 has 13 residues. The CDR3 is CASSFLQGKTQYF. CDR3 in DNA: TGTGCCAGCAGCTTCCTACAGGGGAAGACCCAGTACTTC.

This clonotype was seen at least ten times. The J gene is TRBJ2-1, the V gene TRBV6-2 or TRBV6-3; no definite D call. Germline CDR1 MNHEY, CDR2 SVGEGT. Between the trimmed V and J ends, which lost 6 bases and 8 bases, there was a span of 14 bases. The CDR3 runs to 13 residues. In DNA form, the CDR3 reads TGTGCCAGCAGGCAAAGGACGGGCCATGAGCAGTTCTTC. This translates into CASRQRTGHEQFF.